This TCR beta chain was recorded in a study of T cell changes during pregnancy in multiple sclerosis. The protocol was immunoSEQ multiplex PCR, while the TCRdb copy is restricted to in-frame clones and leaves out a portion. Of tens of thousands of clones listed, approximately 90% are singletons. This CDR3 contains 11 residues. The sequence came from a female donor with multiple sclerosis, enrolled in a pregnancy study. The chain uses TRBV21-1 and TRBJ1-2. TRBV21-1 is annotated as a pseudogene. The sample consisted of peripheral blood, taken in the second trimester of pregnancy. CDR3: CAKPPRYGYTF. CDR3 DNA: TGTGCCAAGCCTCCTCGCTATGGCTACACCTTC.